The next 12 T cell receptor beta chains were all read from a single sample in a study of cytomegalovirus exposure and HLA in healthy donors. Primers included in the PCR were 60 Vbeta and 13 Jbeta primers. Clones were sequenced by immunoSEQ multiplex PCR, and TCRdb holds only the in-frame ones, with some missing. The sample contains under 200,000 clones, approximately 77% of which appear only once. The sequenced material came from PBMCs. The receptor set was obtained from a male donor in good health and CMV-seropositive.

This chain joins TRBV4-1 and TRBJ2-7; D is uncertain. Deletions cut 3 bases from V and 6 bases from J, with 9 bases between. This CDR3 region has 12 residues. CDR1 is MGHRA, CDR2 YSYEKL, per germline. The CDR3 nucleotides are TGCGCCAGCAGCCATAGGAGCGCCGAGCAGTACTTC. Its translation is CASSHRSAEQYF.

The genes are TRBV6-6 and TRBJ2-5; 12 nucleotides agree with TRBD2. Germline V gene data show CDR1 as MNHNY and CDR2 as SVGAGI (reference sequence). The CDR3 totals 15 residues. V gave up 2 bases and J gave up 5 bases; unmatched junction bases: 3. The CDR3 region has the DNA TGTGCCAGCAGTTACGCTAGCGGGGGGGCCGAGACCCAGTACTTC. It codes for CASSYASGGAETQYF.

This chain joins TRBV4-1 and TRBJ2-7, with 7 bases matching TRBD2. V trimming: 2 bases; J trimming: 1 base; junction bases outside the gene matches: 5. Per germline, CDR1 MGHRA and CDR2 YSYEKL. CDR3 length equals 15 residues. CDR3: CASSQSASGSYEQYF. The DNA for the CDR3 is TGCGCCAGCAGCCAAAGCGCTAGCGGATCCTACGAGCAGTACTTC.

V usage is TRBV7-9 and J usage is TRBJ1-5; 8 bases map to TRBD1. Germline values: CDR1 SEHNR, CDR2 FQNEAQ (reference sequence). There are 15 residues in the CDR3. V lost 4 bases and J lost 6; bases outside the gene matches: 8. This CDR3 reads CASSSDREYFQPQHF. The CDR3 coding sequence is TGTGCCAGCAGCTCGGACAGGGAATACTTTCAGCCCCAGCATTTT. The whole variable domain, filled in from reference TRBV7-9 and TRBJ1-5, reads DTGVSQNPRHKITKRGQNVTFRCDPISEHNRLYWYRQTLGQGPEFLTYFQNEAQLEKSRLLSDRFSAERPKGSFSTLEIQRTEQGDSAMYLCASSSDREYFQPQHFGDGTRLSIL.

This clone was seen only a few times. Germline and junction disagree at one end, which may indicate a read error. The V gene is TRBV7-7, the J gene TRBJ2-3; D remains ambiguous. This CDR3 region has 15 residues. Per germline, CDR1 SSHAT and CDR2 FNYEAQ (reference sequence). The CDR3 protein is CASSPNLLSTDTQYF. The CDR3 DNA is TGTGCTAGCAGTCCTAACCTCCTAAGCACAGATACGCAGTATTTT.

The J gene is TRBJ2-2, the V gene TRBV19; 7 nucleotides match TRBD1. The V gene end was trimmed by 5 bases and the J gene end by 5 bases; junction bases not matched to a gene: 11. CDR1 and CDR2 from the germline V gene are LNHDA and SQIVND (reference sequence). This CDR3 has 16 residues. CDR3 DNA sequence: TGTGCCAGTAGTGGCCGTGAACAGGGGAGTACCGGGGAGCTGTTTTTT. This sequence encodes CASSGREQGSTGELFF. Looking up the rest from reference TRBV19 and TRBJ2-2 gives the full variable domain: DGGITQSPKYLFRKEGQNVTLSCEQNLNHDAMYWYRQDPGQGLRLIYYSQIVNDFQKGDIAEGYSVSREKKESFPLTVTSAQKNPTAFYLCASSGREQGSTGELFFGEGSRLTVL.

A few counts support this clone. The V gene is TRBV5-1, the J gene TRBJ1-1, with D possibly being TRBD1 (6 bases). Germline V CDR1 and CDR2: SGHRS, YFSETQ. This CDR3 contains 14 residues. V lost 3 bases, J lost 1 base, and 10 bases lay in between. This chain's CDR3 is CASSSTGRNTEAFF. In DNA form, the CDR3 reads TGCGCCAGCAGCTCGACAGGCCGGAACACTGAAGCTTTCTTT.

This clone was seen more than once but under ten times. In DNA, the CDR3 is TGCGCCAGCAGCCTGGATTCCCTCGGGGAGCTGTTTTTT. Protein sequence: CASSLDSLGELFF. The chain couples TRBV5-1 to TRBJ2-2; D gene unclear. The CDR3 contains 13 residues. Germline loops: CDR1 SGHRS, CDR2 YFSETQ. V was trimmed by 4 bases and J by 7 bases, leaving 11 bases between them.

The J gene is TRBJ1-4, the V gene TRBV10-2; tentative D call: TRBD1 (6 bases). V lost 0 bases and J lost 0, with 11 bases in between. Germline V gene data show CDR1 as WSHSY and CDR2 as SAAADI. This CDR3 spans 17 amino acids. The CDR3 sequence is CASSESGDTATNEKLFF. The CDR3 bases are TGCGCCAGCAGTGAGTCGGGGGACACCGCAACTAATGAAAAACTGTTTTTT.

CDR3 DNA: TGCAGCACCCTTGTGGGAGCTGGTGTAAACACTGAAGCTTTCTTT. This translates into CSTLVGAGVNTEAFF. The chain couples TRBV29-1 to TRBJ1-1; D is unclear. There are 15 residues in the CDR3. The V end was cut by 8 bases, the J end by 2 bases, with 21 bases between. CDR1 is SQVTM, CDR2 ANQGSEA, per germline.

The V gene is TRBV2, the J gene TRBJ1-2, with no clear D. Trimming removed 5 bases from V and 3 bases from J, with 13 bases in between. Germline values: CDR1 SNHLY, CDR2 FYNNEI. The CDR3 loop spans 14 amino acids. The CDR3 loop reads CASSLTSADYGYTF. Written as DNA, the CDR3 is TGTGCCAGCAGTCTGACCTCGGCGGACTATGGCTACACCTTC.

The CDR3 is CASSEGIGTSEAFF. The CDR3 bases are TGTGCCAGCAGTGAGGGTATAGGGACATCTGAAGCTTTCTTT. This sequence joins TRBV2 and TRBJ1-1, with D perhaps TRBD1 (6 bases). Trimming shortened V by 3 bases and J by 6 bases, and 14 bases separated the two germline ends. Germline-derived CDR1 and CDR2 are SNHLY and FYNNEI. The CDR3 consists of 14 residues.